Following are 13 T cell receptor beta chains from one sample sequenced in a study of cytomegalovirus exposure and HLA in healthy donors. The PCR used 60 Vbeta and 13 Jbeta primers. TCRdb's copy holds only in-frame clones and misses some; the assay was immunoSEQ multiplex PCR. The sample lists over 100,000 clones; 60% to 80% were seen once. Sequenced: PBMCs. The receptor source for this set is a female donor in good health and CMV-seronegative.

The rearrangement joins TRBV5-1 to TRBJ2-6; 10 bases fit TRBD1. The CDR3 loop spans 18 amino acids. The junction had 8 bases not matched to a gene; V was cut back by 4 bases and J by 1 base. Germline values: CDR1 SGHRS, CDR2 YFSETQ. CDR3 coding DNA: TGCGCCAGCAGCAGAACCGGGACAGGGGCTTCTGGGGCCAACGTCCTGACTTTC. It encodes CASSRTGTGASGANVLTF.

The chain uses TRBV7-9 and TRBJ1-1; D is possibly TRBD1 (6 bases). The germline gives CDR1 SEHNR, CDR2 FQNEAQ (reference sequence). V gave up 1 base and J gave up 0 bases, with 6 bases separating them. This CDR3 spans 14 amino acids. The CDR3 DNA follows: TGTGCCAGCAGCTTAGGGGACATGAACACTGAAGCTTTCTTT. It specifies CASSLGDMNTEAFF. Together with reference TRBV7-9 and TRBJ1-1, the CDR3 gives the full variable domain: DTGVSQNPRHKITKRGQNVTFRCDPISEHNRLYWYRQTLGQGPEFLTYFQNEAQLEKSRLLSDRFSAERPKGSFSTLEIQRTEQGDSAMYLCASSLGDMNTEAFFGQGTRLTVV.

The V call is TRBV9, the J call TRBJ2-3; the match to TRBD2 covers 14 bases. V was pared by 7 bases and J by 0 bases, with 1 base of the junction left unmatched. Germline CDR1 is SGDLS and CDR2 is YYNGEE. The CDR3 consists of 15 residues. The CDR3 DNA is TGTGCCAGCGGACTAGCGGGAGGAAGCACAGATACGCAGTATTTT. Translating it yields CASGLAGGSTDTQYF.

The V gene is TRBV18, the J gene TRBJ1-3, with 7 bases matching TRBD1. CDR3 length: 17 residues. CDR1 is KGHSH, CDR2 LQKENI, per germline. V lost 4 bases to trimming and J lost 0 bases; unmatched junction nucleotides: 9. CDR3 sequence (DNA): TGTGCCAGCTCACTTCTGGGGGACAGAAGCTCTGGAAACACCATATATTTT. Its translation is CASSLLGDRSSGNTIYF. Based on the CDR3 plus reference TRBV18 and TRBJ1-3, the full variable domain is NAGVMQNPRHLVRRRGQEARLRCSPMKGHSHVYWYRQLPEEGLKFMVYLQKENIIDESGMPKERFSAEFPKEGPSILRIQQVVRGDSAAYFCASSLLGDRSSGNTIYFGEGSWLTVV.

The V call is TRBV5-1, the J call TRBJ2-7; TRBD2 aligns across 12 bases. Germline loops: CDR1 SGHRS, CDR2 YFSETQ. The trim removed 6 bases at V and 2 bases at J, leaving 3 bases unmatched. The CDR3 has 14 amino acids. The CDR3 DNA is TGCGCCAGCAAGGGACTAGCGGGCCCCTACGAGCAGTACTTC. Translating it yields CASKGLAGPYEQYF.

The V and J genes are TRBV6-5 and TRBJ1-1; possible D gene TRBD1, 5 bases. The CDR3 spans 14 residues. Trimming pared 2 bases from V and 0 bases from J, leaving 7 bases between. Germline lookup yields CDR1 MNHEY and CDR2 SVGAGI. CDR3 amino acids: CASSYDRLNTEAFF. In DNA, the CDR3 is TGTGCCAGCAGTTACGACAGACTGAACACTGAAGCTTTCTTT.

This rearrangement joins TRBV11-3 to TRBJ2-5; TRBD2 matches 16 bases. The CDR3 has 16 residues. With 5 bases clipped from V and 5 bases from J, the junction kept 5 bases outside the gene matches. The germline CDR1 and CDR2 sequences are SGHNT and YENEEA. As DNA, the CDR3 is TGTGCCAGCAGCCCGGGACTAGCGGGAGGGCTGGAGACCCAGTACTTC. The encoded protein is CASSPGLAGGLETQYF.

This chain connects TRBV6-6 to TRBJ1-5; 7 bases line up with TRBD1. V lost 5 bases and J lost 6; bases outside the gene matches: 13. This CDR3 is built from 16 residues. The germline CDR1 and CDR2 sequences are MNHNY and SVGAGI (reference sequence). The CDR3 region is CASSPTRQGRSQPQHF. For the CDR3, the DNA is TGTGCCAGCAGTCCCACCCGACAGGGACGGTCTCAGCCCCAGCATTTT.

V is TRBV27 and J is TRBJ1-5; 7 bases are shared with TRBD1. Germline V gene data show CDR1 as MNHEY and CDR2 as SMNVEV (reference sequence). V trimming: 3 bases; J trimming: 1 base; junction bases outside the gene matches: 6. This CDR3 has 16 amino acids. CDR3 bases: TGTGCCAGCAGTTTGACAGGGCGAGGGAGCAATCAGCCCCAGCATTTT. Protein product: CASSLTGRGSNQPQHF.

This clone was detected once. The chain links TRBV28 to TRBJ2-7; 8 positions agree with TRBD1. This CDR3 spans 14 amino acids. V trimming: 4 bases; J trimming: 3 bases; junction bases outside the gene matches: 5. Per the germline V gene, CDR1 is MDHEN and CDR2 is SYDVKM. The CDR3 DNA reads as TGTGCCAGCAGTTCGACAGGGGTAGGCTACGAGCAGTACTTC. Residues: CASSSTGVGYEQYF.

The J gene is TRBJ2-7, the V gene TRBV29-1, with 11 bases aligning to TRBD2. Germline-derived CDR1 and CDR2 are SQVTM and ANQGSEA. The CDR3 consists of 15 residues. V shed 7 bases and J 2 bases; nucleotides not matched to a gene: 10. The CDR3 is CSAREGTSGAYEQYF. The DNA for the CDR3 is TGCAGCGCCCGGGAGGGGACTAGCGGTGCCTACGAGCAGTACTTC.

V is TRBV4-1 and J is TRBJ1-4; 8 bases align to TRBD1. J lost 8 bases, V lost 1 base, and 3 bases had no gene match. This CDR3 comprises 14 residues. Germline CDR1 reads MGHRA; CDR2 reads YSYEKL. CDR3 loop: CASSQAQGEEKLFF. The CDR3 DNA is TGCGCCAGCAGCCAAGCACAGGGGGAGGAAAAACTGTTTTTT.

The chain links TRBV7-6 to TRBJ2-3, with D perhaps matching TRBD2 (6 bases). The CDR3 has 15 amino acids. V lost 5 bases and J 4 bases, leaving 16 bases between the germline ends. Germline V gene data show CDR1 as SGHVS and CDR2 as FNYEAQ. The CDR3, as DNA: TGTGCCAGCAGCCCCCGGCAGGGAGGCCCAGATACGCAGTATTTT. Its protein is CASSPRQGGPDTQYF.